What follows are 22 T cell receptor beta chains derived from one specimen sequenced in a study of T-cell memory formation after mild COVID-19. TCRdb ran MiXCR on the 5' RACE reads and lists one entry per CDR3 protein. Of roughly 400,000 distinct CDR3 sequences listed, roughly 15% are singletons. Material for sequencing was PBMCs or a T cell subset sorted from them (not recorded which). Receptors were obtained from a man between 18 and 35 years old who had mild COVID-19 (a few samples of this study predate the infection). Cell type and time point are not known.

This rearrangement joins TRBV6-2 or TRBV6-3 to TRBJ2-1; no clear D. V lost 2 bases to trimming and J lost 4 bases, with 6 bases between them. The length of the CDR3 is 13 residues. Per the germline V gene, CDR1 is MNHEY and CDR2 is SVGEGT. The CDR3 loop reads CASSYENYNEQFF. The CDR3 nucleotides read TGTGCCAGCAGTTACGAGAATTACAATGAGCAGTTCTTC.

This clonotype has a handful of counts. The gene calls are TRBV19 and TRBJ1-2; D not resolved. The V end was cut by 3 bases, the J end by 7 bases, with 12 bases between. The CDR3 extends over 13 amino acids. Germline values: CDR1 LNHDA, CDR2 SQIVND (reference sequence). Written as DNA, the CDR3 is TGTGCCAGTAGTATGACCGGGAATTCTGGCTACACCTTC. Its protein is CASSMTGNSGYTF.

Only a few counts were recorded for this clonotype. This chain joins TRBV7-9 and TRBJ2-4; 7 bases align to TRBD1. This CDR3 region has 17 residues. Losses at the gene ends were 5 bases for V and 1 base for J; bases not matched to a gene: 11. CDR1 and CDR2 (germline): SEHNR, FQNEAQ (reference sequence). This CDR3 is CASSKRQGYVAKNIQYF. The CDR3 DNA sequence: TGTGCCAGCAGCAAAAGACAGGGATACGTGGCCAAAAACATTCAGTACTTC.

This clonotype appeared a few times. The CDR3 coding sequence is TGTGCCAGCAGCTTAGCCAGGGGGCTCGCCGGGGAGCTGTTTTTT. It yields the protein CASSLARGLAGELFF. The chain couples TRBV7-9 to TRBJ2-2; 8 bases align to TRBD1. The J segment lost 6 bases and the V segment lost 0 bases, leaving 3 bases of the junction unmatched. The V gene's germline CDR1 is SEHNR and CDR2 FQNEAQ (reference sequence). CDR3 length: 15 amino acids. The whole variable domain, filled in from reference TRBV7-9 and TRBJ2-2, reads DTGVSQNPRHKITKRGQNVTFRCDPISEHNRLYWYRQTLGQGPEFLTYFQNEAQLEKSRLLSDRFSAERPKGSFSTLEIQRTEQGDSAMYLCASSLARGLAGELFFGEGSRLTVL.

This clonotype has just a few counts. This chain joins TRBV20-1 and TRBJ1-2, with 7 bases matching TRBD1. Trimming removed 5 bases from V and 3 bases from J; junction bases left unmatched: 3. Germline V lookup: CDR1 DFQATT, CDR2 SNEGSKA (reference sequence). The length of the CDR3 is 12 residues. The CDR3 here is CSAPDRDYGYTF. The CDR3 nucleotides are TGCAGTGCTCCTGACAGGGACTATGGCTACACCTTC.

This clonotype has only a few counts. The chain recombines TRBV27 with TRBJ2-3; no definite D call. Looked up from germline, CDR1 is MNHEY and CDR2 is SMNVEV (reference sequence). The CDR3 is 14 residues long. V shed 7 bases and J shed 1 base, with 12 bases lying between them. The DNA for the CDR3 is TGTGCCAGCACCGCCGCCTTGGGCACAGATACGCAGTATTTT. Its protein is CASTAALGTDTQYF.

This clonotype was seen at least ten times. This rearrangement joins TRBV7-9 to TRBJ1-5; no clear D gene. This CDR3 has 13 amino acids. Trimming took 3 bases from V and 5 from J, leaving 8 bases between them. Germline V gene sequence: CDR1 SEHNR, CDR2 FQNEAQ (reference sequence). The CDR3 sequence: CASSFVEDQPQHF. The CDR3 DNA is TGTGCCAGCAGCTTTGTCGAGGATCAGCCCCAGCATTTT.

This chain connects TRBV4-3 to TRBJ2-2; 13 bases match TRBD2. CDR1 is LGHNA and CDR2 is YSLEER in the germline V gene. The ends lost 0 bases at V and 9 bases at J; junction bases unmatched: 4. The CDR3 spans 16 residues. CDR3 sequence reads: CASSQETSGGFRELFF. CDR3 in DNA: TGCGCCAGCAGCCAAGAGACTAGCGGGGGGTTTCGGGAGCTGTTTTTT.

The rearrangement links TRBV7-6 to TRBJ1-1; D gene uncertain. Per germline, CDR1 SGHVS and CDR2 FNYEAQ. Trimming took off 8 bases at V and 3 bases at J, with 10 bases between the two ends. The CDR3 length is 12 residues. CDR3 DNA sequence: TGTGCCAGCGTGGGCATCGACACTGAAGCTTTCTTT. Translation: CASVGIDTEAFF.

V usage is TRBV7-6 and J usage is TRBJ2-7; TRBD2 matches at 9 bases. Germline V gene data show CDR1 as SGHVS and CDR2 as FNYEAQ. The length of the CDR3 is 17 residues. With 5 bases clipped from V and 5 bases from J, the junction kept 16 bases outside the gene matches. CDR3: CASSPRRGGIPRDEQYF. The DNA for the CDR3 is TGTGCCAGCAGCCCCCGGCGGGGGGGGATCCCTAGGGACGAGCAGTACTTC.

The gene calls are TRBV5-1 and TRBJ1-5; 11 positions match TRBD1. In germline, CDR1 is SGHRS, CDR2 YFSETQ. The CDR3 is made up of 16 amino acids. Losses at the gene ends were 4 bases for V and 3 bases for J; bases not matched to a gene: 6. The CDR3 is CASSGGTGGPNQPQHF. In DNA form, the CDR3 reads TGCGCCAGCAGCGGCGGGACAGGGGGACCCAATCAGCCCCAGCATTTT.

J is TRBJ2-2 and V is TRBV12-3 or TRBV12-4; D is unresolved. The CDR3 runs 14 residues. Trimming removed 8 bases at V and 1 base at J, with 11 bases between. CDR3 bases: TGTGCCAGCTCTACGCACAGGAACACCGGGGAGCTGTTTTTT. Its protein product is CASSTHRNTGELFF.

The chain combines TRBV11-2 with TRBJ1-1, with unresolved D. The CDR3 covers 14 residues. Germline V gene sequence: CDR1 SGHAT, CDR2 FQNNGV. V shed 2 bases and J shed 4 bases, with 11 bases lying between them. The CDR3 DNA sequence: TGTGCCAGCAGCTTATCCCGGGGTCCCACTGAAGCTTTCTTT. As protein: CASSLSRGPTEAFF.

The table lists this clonotype with a few counts. CDR3 sequence: CASNQGMSETQYF. The CDR3 DNA is TGCGCCAGCAACCAGGGTATGTCGGAGACCCAGTACTTC. The rearrangement links TRBV5-1 to TRBJ2-5; possible D gene TRBD1, 5 bases. This CDR3 has 13 amino acids. Per germline, CDR1 SGHRS and CDR2 YFSETQ. Trimming took 6 bases from V and 5 from J, leaving 14 bases between them.

CDR3 loop: CASSYGTGAYEQYF. CDR3 nucleotide sequence: TGTGCCAGCAGTTACGGGACAGGAGCCTACGAGCAGTACTTC. The chain recombines TRBV6-5 with TRBJ2-7; 8 positions agree with TRBD1. Germline CDR1 reads MNHEY; CDR2 reads SVGAGI. J gave up 2 bases and V 2 bases, and 2 bases lay outside the gene matches. There are 14 residues in the CDR3.

The chain couples TRBV15 to TRBJ2-4; possible D gene TRBD2, 5 bases. CDR1 is LNHNV, CDR2 YYDKDF, per germline (reference sequence). V was trimmed by 5 bases and J by 0 bases, leaving 8 bases between them. CDR3 length: 14 amino acids. CDR3 bases: TGTGCCACCAGCGGGAGCGTAGCCAAAAACATTCAGTACTTC. Translated: CATSGSVAKNIQYF. Looking up the rest from reference TRBV15 and TRBJ2-4 gives the full variable domain: DAMVIQNPRYQVTQFGKPVTLSCSQTLNHNVMYWYQQKSSQAPKLLFHYYDKDFNNEADTPDNFQSRRPNTSFCFLDIRSPGLGDTAMYLCATSGSVAKNIQYFGAGTRLSVL.

This chain connects TRBV5-1 to TRBJ1-2; TRBD1 might be the D (6 bases). Germline values: CDR1 SGHRS, CDR2 YFSETQ. The CDR3 length is 15 residues. The V gene lost 4 bases and the J gene lost 3 bases, with 16 bases spanning the gap. This CDR3 reads CASSAMGGSDYGYTF. The DNA for the CDR3 is TGCGCCAGCAGCGCGATGGGGGGCAGTGACTATGGCTACACCTTC.

The CDR3 nucleotides read TGTGCCACCAGCGAGGGTACGCAGAGGAATGAAAAACTGTTTTTT. Residues: CATSEGTQRNEKLFF. The J gene is TRBJ1-4, the V gene TRBV15, with unresolved D. Trimming left V 5 bases short and J 5 bases short, with 15 bases between. CDR1 and CDR2 (germline): LNHNV, YYDKDF (reference sequence). The CDR3 is 15 residues long.

This clonotype was picked up a small number of times. This sequence joins TRBV28 and TRBJ2-3; TRBD1 might be the D (6 bases). CDR3 length equals 14 residues. Deletions cut 4 bases from V and 1 base from J, with 9 bases between. Germline assignment: CDR1 MDHEN and CDR2 SYDVKM. This chain's CDR3 is CASSSGDGTDTQYF. In nucleotides, the CDR3 is TGTGCCAGCAGTTCAGGGGACGGCACAGATACGCAGTATTTT.

The chain couples TRBV4-1 to TRBJ1-1, with no clear D. Germline V gives CDR1 MGHRA, CDR2 YSYEKL. The CDR3 is made up of 16 amino acids. With 4 bases removed from V and 0 bases from J, the gap between germline ends came to 15 bases. CDR3 nucleotide sequence: TGCGCCAGCAGCCCGGGAGCGGGCGGAATGAACACTGAAGCTTTCTTT. It is translated as CASSPGAGGMNTEAFF.

This chain joins TRBV11-2 and TRBJ2-7; possible D gene TRBD1, 6 bases. The length of the CDR3 is 13 residues. CDR1 and CDR2 (germline): SGHAT, FQNNGV. Trimming cost V 6 bases and J 1 base, with 10 bases left between them. This CDR3 reads CASRSGTSYEQYF. The CDR3, as DNA: TGTGCCAGCAGATCCGGGACATCCTACGAGCAGTACTTC.

The CDR3 reads CASPSLLFF. CDR3 coding DNA: TGTGCCAGCCCCTCCCTTTTGTTCTTC. V and J are TRBV7-9 and TRBJ2-1; no definite D call. Between the trimmed V and J ends, which lost 8 bases and 15 bases, there was a span of 11 bases. Germline V gene data show CDR1 as SEHNR and CDR2 as FQNEAQ (reference sequence). This CDR3 spans 9 amino acids.